The 22 T cell receptor beta chains below were found in one sample sequenced in a study of cytomegalovirus exposure and HLA in healthy donors. Assay used: immunoSEQ multiplex PCR; TCRdb lists only in-frame clones, some missing. This sample has fewer than 200,000 clones, with 86% found just once. What was sequenced was PBMCs. Receptors originate from a man aged 25-45 years in good health and CMV-seropositive.

The chain is built from TRBV4-2 and TRBJ1-1, with 7 bases fitting TRBD1. CDR1 is LGHNA, CDR2 YNFKEQ, per germline. CDR3 length: 15 residues. Losses at the gene ends were 2 bases for V and 7 bases for J; bases not matched to a gene: 10. The CDR3, as DNA: TGTGCCAGCAGCCAACTGGACAGGCGGACAGGTGAAGCTTTCTTT. Translated: CASSQLDRRTGEAFF.

This chain links TRBV20-1 with TRBJ1-3; D is undetermined. V lost 6 bases and J lost 7, with 10 bases in between. This CDR3 contains 11 residues. Germline CDR1 is DFQATT and CDR2 is SNEGSKA (reference sequence). CDR3 sequence reads: CSAPFGNTIYF. CDR3 bases: TGCAGTGCCCCGTTTGGGAACACCATATATTTT.

J is TRBJ1-1 and V is TRBV5-1; D uncertain. V gave up 0 bases and J gave up 4 bases, with 13 bases separating them. There are 15 residues in the CDR3. CDR1 and CDR2 from the germline V gene are SGHRS and YFSETQ. The DNA of the CDR3 is TGCGCCAGCAGCTTGGGGGCGAGGAGGACCACTGAAGCTTTCTTT. Its protein product is CASSLGARRTTEAFF.

The chain combines TRBV7-2 with TRBJ2-3; D gene ambiguous. CDR1 is SGHTA, CDR2 FQGNSA, per germline. V lost 1 base and J lost 4, with 15 bases in between. The CDR3 is 16 amino acids. The CDR3 bases are TGTGCCAGCAGCTTAGACAAAGGGTGGGGTGCAGATACGCAGTATTTT. As protein: CASSLDKGWGADTQYF.

This clone was picked up one time. The V gene is TRBV7-6, the J gene TRBJ1-3, with unresolved D. The CDR3 length is 15 residues. Germline V lookup: CDR1 SGHVS, CDR2 FNYEAQ. The V end was cut by 3 bases, the J end by 0 bases, with 9 bases between. CDR3 nucleotides: TGTGCCAGCAGCTTTCGGGTCGGCTCTGGAAACACCATATATTTT. Amino acids: CASSFRVGSGNTIYF.

The chain recombines TRBV6-5 with TRBJ2-1; no definite D call. The CDR3 is 15 residues long. The V gene lost 2 bases and the J gene lost 1 base, with 9 bases spanning the gap. In germline, CDR1 is MNHEY, CDR2 SVGAGI. CDR3: CASSYGRTSYNEQFF. The CDR3 DNA follows: TGTGCCAGCAGTTACGGACGGACGTCCTACAATGAGCAGTTCTTC.

The rearrangement links TRBV7-2 to TRBJ2-1; unclear D gene. Germline V gives CDR1 SGHTA, CDR2 FQGNSA. The CDR3 is 14 amino acids. V was shortened by 2 bases and J by 8 bases, with 13 bases between the two germline ends. For the CDR3, the DNA is TGTGCCAGCAGCTTACTAGGGTCTGGTGATGAGCAGTTCTTC. Protein product: CASSLLGSGDEQFF. Drawing the rest from reference TRBV7-2 and TRBJ2-1, the complete variable domain is GAGVSQSPSNKVTEKGKDVELRCDPISGHTALYWYRQSLGQGLEFLIYFQGNSAPDKSGLPSDRFSAERTGGSVSTLTIQRTQQEDSAVYLCASSLLGSGDEQFFGPGTRLTVL.

This chain uses TRBV7-9 with TRBJ1-2, with TRBD1 as a possible D gene (5 bases). Trimming took off 1 base at V and 8 bases at J, with 17 bases between the two ends. Germline lookup yields CDR1 SEHNR and CDR2 FQNEAQ (reference sequence). The CDR3 is 15 amino acids. CDR3 in amino acids: CASSLGGSPSGGYTF. In nucleotides, the CDR3 is TGTGCCAGCAGCTTAGGGGGCAGTCCATCGGGAGGCTACACCTTC.

A single count supports this clone. The V call is TRBV5-1, the J call TRBJ2-1; D gene uncertain. Trimming left V 0 bases short and J 3 bases short, with 7 bases between. The CDR3 loop spans 14 amino acids. The germline V gene has CDR1 SGHRS and CDR2 YFSETQ. CDR3 sequence (DNA): TGCGCCAGCAGCTTGGGTGGCATCTACAATGAGCAGTTCTTC. It encodes CASSLGGIYNEQFF.

The chain is built from TRBV9 and TRBJ2-7; D not resolved. The CDR3 totals 13 residues. CDR1 is SGDLS, CDR2 YYNGEE, per germline. The ends were cut back, 0 bases at V and 7 bases at J, with 11 bases in the middle. CDR3: CASSVDPPAEQYF. CDR3 bases: TGTGCCAGCAGCGTAGATCCCCCGGCTGAGCAGTACTTC.

The rearrangement uses TRBV28 and TRBJ2-7, with D unclear. The germline CDR1 and CDR2 sequences are MDHEN and SYDVKM. The CDR3 is 15 residues long. V was pared by 6 bases and J by 0 bases, with 15 bases between. CDR3 in DNA: TGTGCCAGCAGCACCGGACCTACGAGCTCCTACGAGCAGTACTTC. It specifies CASSTGPTSSYEQYF.

The chain employs TRBV4-3 and TRBJ2-5, with D possibly TRBD2 on 7 matching bases. Germline lookup yields CDR1 LGHNA and CDR2 YSLEER. The CDR3 is made up of 15 amino acids. With 0 bases removed from V and 5 bases from J, the gap between germline ends came to 13 bases. The CDR3 protein is CASSQDRGGGETQYF. The CDR3 nucleotides read TGCGCCAGCAGCCAAGATCGCGGGGGCGGGGAGACCCAGTACTTC.

The V and J genes are TRBV19 and TRBJ2-7, with D tentatively TRBD1 (6 bases). Trimming took off 0 bases at V and 4 bases at J, with 7 bases between the two ends. This CDR3 region has 13 residues. Germline assignment: CDR1 LNHDA and CDR2 SQIVND (reference sequence). CDR3 region: CASSIDRGYEQYF. The CDR3 bases are TGTGCCAGTAGTATAGACAGGGGTTACGAGCAGTACTTC.

This chain connects TRBV7-6 to TRBJ2-1; D possibly corresponds to TRBD1 (5 bases). Trimming shortened V by 3 bases and J by 5 bases, and 17 bases separated the two germline ends. Per the germline V gene, CDR1 is SGHVS and CDR2 is FNYEAQ. The CDR3 sequence is 16 residues long. The CDR3 here is CASSFISGSRDNEQFF. CDR3 sequence (DNA): TGTGCCAGCAGCTTTATTTCAGGGTCCCGGGACAATGAGCAGTTCTTC. Complete variable domain (other parts from reference TRBV7-6 and TRBJ2-1): GAGVSQSPRYKVTKRGQDVALRCDPISGHVSLYWYRQALGQGPEFLTYFNYEAQQDKSGLPNDRFSAERPEGSISTLTIQRTEQRDSAMYRCASSFISGSRDNEQFFGPGTRLTVL.

The chain links TRBV28 to TRBJ2-5, with 10 bases aligning to TRBD2. The ends lost 4 bases at V and 0 bases at J; junction bases unmatched: 2. The germline gives CDR1 MDHEN, CDR2 SYDVKM. The CDR3 runs to 15 residues. CDR3 loop: CASSSTSGYQETQYF. CDR3 nucleotides: TGTGCCAGCAGTTCGACTAGCGGGTACCAAGAGACCCAGTACTTC.

The V gene is TRBV7-3, the J gene TRBJ2-7; 8 nucleotides match TRBD2. In germline, CDR1 is SGHTA, CDR2 FQGTGA. The CDR3 loop spans 15 amino acids. Trimming took 5 bases from V and 3 from J; bases not matched to a gene: 9. The DNA for the CDR3 is TGTGCCAGCAGCGTCGGGGGGGCCCTCGTCTACGAGCAGTACTTC. Encoded protein: CASSVGGALVYEQYF.

The chain has TRBV5-1 and TRBJ2-4, with a possible D match to TRBD1 (5 bases). This CDR3 has 14 amino acids. Deletions cut 7 bases from V and 6 bases from J, with 17 bases between. Germline V lookup: CDR1 SGHRS, CDR2 YFSETQ. The CDR3 DNA sequence: TGCGCCAGCGGCGAAGGGGATATTGGAAACATTCAGTACTTC. It yields the protein CASGEGDIGNIQYF.

Written as DNA, the CDR3 is TGCGCCAGCAGCTTTACAGTGTCTACAGATACGCAGTATTTT. Its protein product is CASSFTVSTDTQYF. This chain joins TRBV5-1 and TRBJ2-3; D unresolved. The CDR3 contains 14 residues. Looked up from germline, CDR1 is SGHRS and CDR2 is YFSETQ. V was cut by 2 bases and J by 3 bases, with 10 bases left in between.

The chain recombines TRBV10-3 with TRBJ1-1; D is uncertain. CDR3 length: 13 residues. The germline V gene encodes CDR1 ENHRY and CDR2 SYGVKD. Trimming cost V 3 bases and J 1 base, with 6 bases left between them. For the CDR3, the DNA is TGTGCCATCAGTGACCAACAGAACACTGAAGCTTTCTTT. Translated, it gives CAISDQQNTEAFF.

The chain recombines TRBV6-1 with TRBJ2-1, with D tentatively TRBD2 (7 bases). CDR3 length: 17 amino acids. Looked up from germline, CDR1 is MNHNS and CDR2 is SASEGT. V lost 3 bases and J lost 5, with 20 bases in between. The DNA of the CDR3 is TGTGCCAGCAGTGATGGCGGGGGCGGGATAATCGACAATGAGCAGTTCTTC. It translates to CASSDGGGGIIDNEQFF.

This chain joins TRBV7-2 and TRBJ1-2; D is ambiguous. The CDR3 extends over 13 amino acids. V lost 5 bases and J lost 2, with 9 bases in between. CDR1 and CDR2 from the germline V gene are SGHTA and FQGNSA. The DNA for the CDR3 is TGTGCCAGCAGCCGAGGGTTCAACTATGGCTACACCTTC. It encodes CASSRGFNYGYTF.

This chain uses TRBV28 with TRBJ1-5; tentative D call: TRBD1 (5 bases). Trimming shortened V by 7 bases and J by 1 base, and 14 bases separated the two germline ends. Germline V gene data show CDR1 as MDHEN and CDR2 as SYDVKM. The CDR3 sequence is 15 residues long. CDR3 sequence: CASNYGGDSNQPQHF. DNA of the CDR3: TGTGCCAGCAACTATGGGGGGGACAGCAATCAGCCCCAGCATTTT.